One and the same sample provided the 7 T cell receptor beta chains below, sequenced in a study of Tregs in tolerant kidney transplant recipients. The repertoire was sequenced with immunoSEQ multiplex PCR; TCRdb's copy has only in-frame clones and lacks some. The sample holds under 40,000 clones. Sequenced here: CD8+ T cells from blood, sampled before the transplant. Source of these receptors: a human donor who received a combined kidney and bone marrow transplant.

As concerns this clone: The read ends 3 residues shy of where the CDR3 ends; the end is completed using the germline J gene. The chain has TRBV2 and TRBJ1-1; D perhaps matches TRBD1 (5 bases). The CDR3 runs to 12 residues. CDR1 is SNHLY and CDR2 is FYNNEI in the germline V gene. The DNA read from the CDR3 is TGTGCCAGCAGGCCAGGAAGGGACTCC. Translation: CASRPGRDS. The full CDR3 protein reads CASRPGRDSAFF.

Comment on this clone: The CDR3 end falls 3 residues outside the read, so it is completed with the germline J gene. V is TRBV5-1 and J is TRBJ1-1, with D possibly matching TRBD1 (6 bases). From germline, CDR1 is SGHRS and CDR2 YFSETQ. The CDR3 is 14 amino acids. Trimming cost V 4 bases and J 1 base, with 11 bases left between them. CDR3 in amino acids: CASSPSQGNTEAFF. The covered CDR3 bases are TGCGCCAGCAGCCCATCACAGGGGAACACTGAA.

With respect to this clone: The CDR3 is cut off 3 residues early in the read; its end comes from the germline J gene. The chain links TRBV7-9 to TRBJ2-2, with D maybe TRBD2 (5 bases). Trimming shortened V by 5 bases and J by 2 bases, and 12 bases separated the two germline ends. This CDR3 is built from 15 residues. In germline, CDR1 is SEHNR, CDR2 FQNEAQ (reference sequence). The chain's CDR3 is CASSPAAFNTGELFF. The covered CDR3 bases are TGTGCCAGCAGCCCAGCGGCCTTTAACACCGGGGAG.

This chain's CDR3 is CATVGGDGTEAFF. The DNA read from the CDR3 is TGTGCCACCGTAGGAGGGGATGGGACTGAA. The chain uses TRBV2 and TRBJ1-1, with D perhaps TRBD1 (5 bases). The CDR3 goes on 3 residues after the read ends, and that part is filled in from the germline J gene. The germline V and J ends were trimmed by 10 bases and 5 bases, with 17 bases remaining between them. The CDR3 contains 13 residues. Germline V lookup: CDR1 SNHLY, CDR2 FYNNEI.

CDR3 DNA (partial): TGTGCCAGCAGGGAAATGGACAGGGGGGCCTATGGC. This sequence encodes CASREMDRGAYG. From start to end, the CDR3 is CASREMDRGAYGYTF. This chain links TRBV6-4 with TRBJ1-2, with 10 positions matching TRBD1. Read data end 3 residues before the CDR3 end; the end is taken from the germline J gene. CDR3 length: 15 amino acids. V trimming: 6 bases; J trimming: 4 bases; junction bases outside the gene matches: 8. The germline V gene has CDR1 MRHNA and CDR2 SNTAGT.

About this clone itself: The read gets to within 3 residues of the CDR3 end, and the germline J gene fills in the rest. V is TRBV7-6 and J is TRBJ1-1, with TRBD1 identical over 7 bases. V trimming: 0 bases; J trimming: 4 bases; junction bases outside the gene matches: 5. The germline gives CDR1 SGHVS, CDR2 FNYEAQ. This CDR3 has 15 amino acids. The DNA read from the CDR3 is TGTGCCAGCAGCTTAGCGAGGGCAGGGGGCACTGAA. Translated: CASSLARAGGTE. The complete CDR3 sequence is CASSLARAGGTEAFF.

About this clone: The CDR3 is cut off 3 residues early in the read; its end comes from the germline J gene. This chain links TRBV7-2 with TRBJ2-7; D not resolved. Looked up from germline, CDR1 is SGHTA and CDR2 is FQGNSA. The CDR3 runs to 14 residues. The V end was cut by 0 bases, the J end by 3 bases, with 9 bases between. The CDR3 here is CASSLAADNYEQYF. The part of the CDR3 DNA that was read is TGTGCCAGCAGCTTAGCGGCAGATAACTACGAG.